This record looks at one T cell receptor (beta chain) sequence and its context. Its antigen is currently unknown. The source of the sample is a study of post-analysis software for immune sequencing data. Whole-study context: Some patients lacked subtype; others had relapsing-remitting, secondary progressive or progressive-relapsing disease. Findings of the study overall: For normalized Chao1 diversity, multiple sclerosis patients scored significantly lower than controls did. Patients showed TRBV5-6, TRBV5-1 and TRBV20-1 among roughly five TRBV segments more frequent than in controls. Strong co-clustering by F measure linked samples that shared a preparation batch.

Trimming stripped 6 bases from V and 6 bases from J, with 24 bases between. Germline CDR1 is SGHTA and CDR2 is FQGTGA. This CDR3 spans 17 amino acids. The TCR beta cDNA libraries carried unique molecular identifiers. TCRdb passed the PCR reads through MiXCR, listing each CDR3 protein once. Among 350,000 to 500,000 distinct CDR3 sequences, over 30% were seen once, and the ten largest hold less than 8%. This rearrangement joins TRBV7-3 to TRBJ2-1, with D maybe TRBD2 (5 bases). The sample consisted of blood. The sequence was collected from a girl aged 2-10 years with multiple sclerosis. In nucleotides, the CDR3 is TGTGCCAGCAGGTCCGTTTTAAGCGGTACATTGGGCAATGAGCAGTTCTTC. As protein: CASRSVLSGTLGNEQFF.